The 21 T cell receptor beta chains reported below all come from one sample, sequenced in a study of T-cell reconstitution after alpha-beta-depleted transplantation in children. Unique molecular identifiers were incorporated into the prepared TCRbeta library. TCRdb redid the calling of the PCR reads with MiXCR, one entry per CDR3 protein. The repertoire includes almost 600,000 distinct CDR3 sequences, more than 20% of them detected once, and 35% to 40% sits in the top ten. The input for sequencing was PBMCs, taken before TCRalphabeta/CD19-depleted stem cell transplant. Source of these receptors: a boy under two years old with Wiskott-Aldrich syndrome, due to receive a stem cell transplant.

V is TRBV20-1 and J is TRBJ2-1, with 10 positions matching TRBD2. The CDR3 is 13 residues long. Per the germline V gene, CDR1 is DFQATT and CDR2 is SNEGSKA (reference sequence). The V and J ends lost 0 bases and 10 bases, in that order; junction bases with no gene match: 3. The CDR3 loop reads CSARDPGLAEQFF. The CDR3 region has the DNA TGCAGTGCTAGAGACCCGGGACTAGCGGAGCAGTTCTTC.

The chain is built from TRBV5-6 and TRBJ2-1; TRBD1 matches 12 bases. This CDR3 has 15 residues. V gave up 5 bases and J gave up 7 bases; unmatched junction bases: 7. In germline, CDR1 is SGHDT, CDR2 YYEEEE. As DNA, the CDR3 is TGTGCCAGCAGTTGGGACAGGGGGCGGAAGAATGAGCAGTTCTTC. Translating gives CASSWDRGRKNEQFF.

There are a few counts of this clonotype. The chain couples TRBV5-1 to TRBJ2-1; TRBD2 matches 7 bases. V shed 3 bases and J 0 bases; nucleotides not matched to a gene: 6. The CDR3 is 16 residues long. The germline gives CDR1 SGHRS, CDR2 YFSETQ. CDR3 in DNA: TGCGCCAGCAGCTCGCCGGGACTACCCTCCTACAATGAGCAGTTCTTC. Protein sequence: CASSSPGLPSYNEQFF.

This sequence joins TRBV20-1 and TRBJ2-5; 12 nucleotides align to TRBD2. The CDR3 totals 16 residues. In germline, CDR1 is DFQATT, CDR2 SNEGSKA (reference sequence). The V gene end was trimmed by 1 base and the J gene end by 1 base; junction bases not matched to a gene: 4. The CDR3, as DNA: TGCAGTGCTAGAGTGACTAGCGGGGGATTCCAAGAGACCCAGTACTTC. Its protein product is CSARVTSGGFQETQYF.

The rearrangement joins TRBV20-1 to TRBJ1-6; D may be TRBD1 (6 bases). Germline CDR1 and CDR2: DFQATT and SNEGSKA (reference sequence). CDR3 length: 16 amino acids. Trimming removed 1 base from V and 1 base from J, with 11 bases in between. CDR3 in DNA: TGCAGTGCTAGAGGTTCAGGGGCTTCCTATAATTCACCCCTCCACTTT. The encoded protein is CSARGSGASYNSPLHF.

This clonotype was seen a handful of times. The chain links TRBV20-1 to TRBJ2-1; 8 positions agree with TRBD2. The trim removed 5 bases at V and 4 bases at J, leaving 7 bases unmatched. This CDR3 is 14 amino acids long. Germline V gene data show CDR1 as DFQATT and CDR2 as SNEGSKA (reference sequence). For the CDR3, the DNA is TGCAGTGCTCATACTAGCGGAGTTTACAATGAGCAGTTCTTC. Translated, it gives CSAHTSGVYNEQFF.

J is TRBJ1-2 and V is TRBV6-6; D gene uncertain. There are 10 residues in the CDR3. Between the trimmed V and J ends, which lost 9 bases and 10 bases, there was a span of 12 bases. The germline gives CDR1 MNHNY, CDR2 SVGAGI (reference sequence). CDR3 region: CASSKAVYTF. As DNA, the CDR3 is TGTGCCAGTTCAAAAGCCGTCTACACCTTC.

In nucleotides, the CDR3 is TGCGCCAGCAGTAACCTAGGGACAGGGGGCTACAATGAGCAGTTCTTC. Its protein product is CASSNLGTGGYNEQFF. The V gene is TRBV5-1, the J gene TRBJ2-1; the match to TRBD1 covers 11 bases. From germline, CDR1 is SGHRS and CDR2 YFSETQ. V shed 5 bases and J 3 bases; nucleotides not matched to a gene: 7. The CDR3 consists of 16 residues.

This clonotype was seen only a few times. J is TRBJ2-3 and V is TRBV20-1; 11 nucleotides match TRBD2. CDR1 is DFQATT and CDR2 is SNEGSKA in the germline V gene (reference sequence). The CDR3 contains 16 residues. With V trimmed by 1 base and J by 5 bases, 8 bases remained unmatched. The CDR3 DNA follows: TGCAGTGCTAGAGCCGTACTAGCGGGAGAGGGAGATACGCAGTATTTT. Protein sequence: CSARAVLAGEGDTQYF.

V is TRBV7-9 and J is TRBJ1-1; 8 nucleotides match TRBD1. There are 13 residues in the CDR3. Germline V lookup: CDR1 SEHNR, CDR2 FQNEAQ (reference sequence). V trimming: 8 bases; J trimming: 5 bases; junction bases outside the gene matches: 7. CDR3 in DNA: TGTGCCAGCCGCGGACAGGGAAGGACTGAAGCTTTCTTT. Translation gives CASRGQGRTEAFF. The variable domain in full, completed from reference TRBV7-9 and TRBJ1-1, reads DTGVSQNPRHKITKRGQNVTFRCDPISEHNRLYWYRQTLGQGPEFLTYFQNEAQLEKSRLLSDRFSAERPKGSFSTLEIQRTEQGDSAMYLCASRGQGRTEAFFGQGTRLTVV.

The chain employs TRBV27 and TRBJ2-3, with TRBD2 matching 8 bases. Trimming cost V 6 bases and J 6 bases; bases outside gene matches: 11. This CDR3 region has 15 residues. Per germline, CDR1 MNHEY and CDR2 SMNVEV (reference sequence). Written as DNA, the CDR3 is TGTGCCAGCAGCGGACGGGAGGGCCCCGTGGATACGCAGTATTTT. Translating it yields CASSGREGPVDTQYF.

The V call is TRBV15, the J call TRBJ2-7, with 8 nucleotides matching TRBD2. Germline CDR1 is LNHNV and CDR2 is YYDKDF (reference sequence). CDR3 length: 16 amino acids. V was clipped by 0 bases and J by 9 bases; unmatched bases: 13. The CDR3 is CATSRDQPGRAQVQYF. CDR3 bases: TGTGCCACCAGCAGAGATCAGCCCGGGAGGGCCCAGGTGCAGTACTTC.

This clonotype appeared a few times. The chain carries TRBV6-5 and TRBJ2-6; a weak D match, TRBD1 (6 bases). V lost 0 bases, J lost 1 base, and 10 bases lay in between. The CDR3 runs 17 residues. Per the germline V gene, CDR1 is MNHEY and CDR2 is SVGAGI. The DNA for the CDR3 is TGTGCCAGCAGTTACTCTACAGGGTTGTCTGGGGCCAACGTCCTGACTTTC. Its protein is CASSYSTGLSGANVLTF.

This clonotype was observed a handful of times. V usage is TRBV20-1 and J usage is TRBJ2-1, with 8 bases fitting TRBD2. The J segment lost 2 bases and the V segment lost 3 bases, leaving 3 bases of the junction unmatched. Germline lookup yields CDR1 DFQATT and CDR2 SNEGSKA (reference sequence). The CDR3 sequence is 14 residues long. The DNA of the CDR3 is TGCAGTGCTAGGAGCGGGAGTCCCTACAATGAGCAGTTCTTC. Translating it yields CSARSGSPYNEQFF.

This clonotype was observed a handful of times. This rearrangement joins TRBV5-1 to TRBJ1-1; D call uncertain. CDR3 size: 12 residues. V shed 5 bases and J shed 3 bases, with 8 bases lying between them. Germline V gives CDR1 SGHRS, CDR2 YFSETQ. CDR3 sequence (DNA): TGCGCCAGCAGAACAGAAGACACTGAAGCTTTCTTT. Its translation is CASRTEDTEAFF.

The table lists this clonotype with a few counts. The gene calls are TRBV28 and TRBJ1-5; tentative D call: TRBD1 (5 bases). With 6 bases removed from V and 9 bases from J, the gap between germline ends came to 12 bases. CDR1 is MDHEN, CDR2 SYDVKM, per germline. The CDR3 totals 12 residues. CDR3 coding DNA: TGTGCCAGCAGGCCCCCGGGGGGGCCCCAGCATTTT. It is translated as CASRPPGGPQHF.

This clonotype was seen a few times. The chain joins TRBV15 to TRBJ2-1, with D hard to call. The ends were cut back, 0 bases at V and 6 bases at J, with 9 bases in the middle. The CDR3 extends over 14 amino acids. The germline CDR1 and CDR2 sequences are LNHNV and YYDKDF (reference sequence). CDR3 sequence reads: CATSRDTNTNEQFF. CDR3 in DNA: TGTGCCACCAGCAGAGATACAAACACCAATGAGCAGTTCTTC. Drawing the rest from reference TRBV15 and TRBJ2-1, the complete variable domain is DAMVIQNPRYQVTQFGKPVTLSCSQTLNHNVMYWYQQKSSQAPKLLFHYYDKDFNNEADTPDNFQSRRPNTSFCFLDIRSPGLGDTAMYLCATSRDTNTNEQFFGPGTRLTVL.

This chain joins TRBV20-1 and TRBJ2-7; 9 nucleotides align to TRBD2. Unmatched junction bases numbered 7, after V lost 2 bases and J lost 5 bases. The CDR3 has 14 amino acids. The germline V gene has CDR1 DFQATT and CDR2 SNEGSKA (reference sequence). In DNA form, the CDR3 reads TGCAGTGCTAGAATCCTAGCGGGATTCCACGAGCAGTACTTC. As protein: CSARILAGFHEQYF.

The chain is built from TRBV20-1 and TRBJ2-3, with D possibly matching TRBD2 (6 bases). Germline CDR1 and CDR2: DFQATT and SNEGSKA (reference sequence). The CDR3 is 13 residues long. In DNA form, the CDR3 reads TGCGGGAGTGTGGGGAGGAACACAGATACGCAGTATTTT. This encodes CGSVGRNTDTQYF.

This clonotype was found a few times. This chain joins TRBV13 and TRBJ2-1, with 12 bases matching TRBD2. The V gene's germline CDR1 is PRHDT and CDR2 FYEKMQ (reference sequence). This CDR3 is built from 17 residues. The trim removed 1 base at V and 6 bases at J, leaving 7 bases unmatched. This chain's CDR3 is CASSLEPPSGRGNEQFF. CDR3 bases: TGTGCCAGCAGCTTAGAGCCCCCTAGCGGGAGGGGCAATGAGCAGTTCTTC.

The chain links TRBV28 to TRBJ2-3; the D is unclear. CDR1 and CDR2 (germline): MDHEN, SYDVKM. V was clipped by 6 bases and J by 3 bases, with 7 bases between them. The CDR3 contains 12 residues. DNA of the CDR3: TGTGCCAGCAGCCGTATAACAGATACGCAGTATTTT. Protein product: CASSRITDTQYF.